Below, 3 T cell receptor beta chains from the same sample are listed, as sequenced in a study of shared clonotypes between healthy human individuals. The protocol was immunoSEQ multiplex PCR, while the TCRdb copy is restricted to in-frame clones and leaves out a portion. The sample has 550,000 to 700,000 clones; around 73% are singletons. Sequencing input: memory CD4+ T cells sorted from blood. Subset defined: CD45RA-negative fraction. These receptors all come from a woman between 25 and 40 years old in good health.

This clone was picked up many times. The rearrangement uses TRBV7-2 and TRBJ2-7, with TRBD2 matching 10 bases. The V and J ends lost 6 bases and 0 bases, in that order; junction bases with no gene match: 2. The germline V gene has CDR1 SGHTA and CDR2 FQGNSA. The CDR3 has 14 residues. CDR3 DNA sequence: TGTGCCAGCAGAAGGACTAGCGGCTCCTACGAGCAGTACTTC. Translated: CASRRTSGSYEQYF.

This clone was observed a single time. This chain links TRBV5-1 with TRBJ2-7; 7 bases fit TRBD2. The CDR3 loop spans 16 amino acids. The V and J ends lost 4 bases and 0 bases, in that order; junction bases with no gene match: 10. The germline V gene encodes CDR1 SGHRS and CDR2 YFSETQ. In DNA form, the CDR3 reads TGCGCCAGCAGCCCGAGGGACGGGAGGAGCTCCTACGAGCAGTACTTC. Translated, it gives CASSPRDGRSSYEQYF. The variable domain in full, completed from reference TRBV5-1 and TRBJ2-7, reads KAGVTQTPRYLIKTRGQQVTLSCSPISGHRSVSWYQQTPGQGLQFLFEYFSETQRNKGNFPGRFSGRQFSNSRSEMNVSTLELGDSALYLCASSPRDGRSSYEQYFGPGTRLTVT.

This rearrangement joins TRBV7-8 to TRBJ1-5, with D tentatively TRBD1 (5 bases). Per germline, CDR1 SGHVS and CDR2 FQNEAQ. The length of the CDR3 is 13 residues. Trimming cost V 8 bases and J 5 bases, with 13 bases left between them. The CDR3 loop is CASSGQGHQPQHF. CDR3 DNA sequence: TGTGCCAGCTCGGGGCAAGGGCATCAGCCCCAGCATTTT.